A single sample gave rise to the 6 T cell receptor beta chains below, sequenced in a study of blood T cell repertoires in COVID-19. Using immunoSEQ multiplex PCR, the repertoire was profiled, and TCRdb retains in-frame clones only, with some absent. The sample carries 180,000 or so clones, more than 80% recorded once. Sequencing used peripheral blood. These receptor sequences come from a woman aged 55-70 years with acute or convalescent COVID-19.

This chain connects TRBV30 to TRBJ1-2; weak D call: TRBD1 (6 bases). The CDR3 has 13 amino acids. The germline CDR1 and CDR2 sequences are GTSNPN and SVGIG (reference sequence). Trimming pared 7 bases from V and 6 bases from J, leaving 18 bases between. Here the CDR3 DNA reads TGTGCCTACAGTACAGGGTACGGGAATGGCTACACCTTC. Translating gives CAYSTGYGNGYTF.

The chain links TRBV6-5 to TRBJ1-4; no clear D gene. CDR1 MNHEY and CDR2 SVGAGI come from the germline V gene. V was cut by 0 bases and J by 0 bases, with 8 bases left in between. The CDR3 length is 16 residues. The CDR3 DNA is TGTGCCAGCAGTTACTCTTTCCGAGCAACTAATGAAAAACTGTTTTTT. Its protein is CASSYSFRATNEKLFF.

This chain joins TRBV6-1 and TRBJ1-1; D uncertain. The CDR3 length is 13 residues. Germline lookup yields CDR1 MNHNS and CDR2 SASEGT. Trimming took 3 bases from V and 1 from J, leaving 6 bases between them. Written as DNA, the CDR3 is TGTGCCAGCAGTGAGCACACGAACACTGAAGCTTTCTTT. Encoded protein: CASSEHTNTEAFF.

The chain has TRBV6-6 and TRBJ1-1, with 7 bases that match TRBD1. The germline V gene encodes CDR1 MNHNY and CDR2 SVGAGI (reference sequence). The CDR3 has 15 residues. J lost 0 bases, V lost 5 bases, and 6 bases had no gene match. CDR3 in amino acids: CASSPPGTVNTEAFF. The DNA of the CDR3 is TGTGCCAGCAGTCCCCCGGGGACAGTGAACACTGAAGCTTTCTTT.

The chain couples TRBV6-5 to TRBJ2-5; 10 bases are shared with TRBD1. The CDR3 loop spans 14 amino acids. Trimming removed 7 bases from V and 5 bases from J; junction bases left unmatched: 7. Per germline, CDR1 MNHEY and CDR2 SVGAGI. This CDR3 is CASTGTGVGETQYF. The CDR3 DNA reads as TGTGCCAGCACCGGGACAGGGGTAGGGGAGACCCAGTACTTC.

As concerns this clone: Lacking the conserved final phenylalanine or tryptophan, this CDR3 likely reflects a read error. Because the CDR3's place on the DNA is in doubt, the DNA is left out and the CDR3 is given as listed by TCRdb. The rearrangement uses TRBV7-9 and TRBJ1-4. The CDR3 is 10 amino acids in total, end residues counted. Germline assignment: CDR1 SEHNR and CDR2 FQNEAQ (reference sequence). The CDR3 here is CASSTRPTFS.